What follows describes a single TCR beta chain. Antigen: not known. PCR amplification relied on 60 Vbeta primers (plus 13 Jbeta primers). The protocol was immunoSEQ multiplex PCR, while the TCRdb copy is restricted to in-frame clones and leaves out a portion. The sample includes some 100,000 clones, roughly 76% of them seen just once. The data belong to a study of cytomegalovirus exposure and HLA in healthy donors. Overall study: One earlier analysis, a look at about 179 million T cells, found some 120 million unique TCR beta sequences.

General observations from the study: Earlier analysis yielded a pattern in which most TCR beta V segments were productive about 87% or about 30% of the time.

There are 17 residues in the CDR3. V was clipped by 2 bases and J by 1 base, with 15 bases between them. Germline CDR1 SGHTA, CDR2 FQGTGA. The genes are TRBV7-3 and TRBJ2-1; D perhaps matches TRBD2 (5 bases). This receptor was identified in a woman aged 35 to 49 in good health and CMV-seropositive. Sequenced material: PBMCs. CDR3 amino acids: CASSLGSRGGSYNEQFF. CDR3 nucleotide sequence: TGTGCCAGCAGCTTAGGTAGTCGGGGTGGATCCTACAATGAGCAGTTCTTC.